This is a list of T cell receptor beta chains from one sample in a study of control samples from healthy donors and cancer patients. Generated by immunoSEQ multiplex PCR, the TCRdb table keeps only in-frame clones and is missing some. The data show 100,000 to 150,000 clones, about 90% seen once. The material sequenced was blood. The receptors come from a young man in good health. Both conserved end residues are part of each CDR3. The order of the fields is clone size, D gene, J gene, V gene, CDR3 DNA, CDR3 protein. A D gene is named only where the DNA matches it firmly. Clone size is not always given. Where it is, it says once, few, many or a class for expanded clones.

>NA|NA|TRBJ2-7|TRBV9
TGTGCCAGCAGCGTGGGGGGCCACTACGAGCAGTACTTC
CASSVGGHYEQYF
>NA|TRBD1|TRBJ1-1|TRBV6-1
TGTGCCAGCAGTGAGTTACCGGGACAGTCGTTGAACACTGAAGCTTTCTTT
CASSELPGQSLNTEAFF
>NA|NA|TRBJ2-7|TRBV5-1
TGCGCCAGCAGCTTGGCCAGCTCTGATTACGAGCAGTACTTC
CASSLASSDYEQYF
>NA|NA|TRBJ1-2|TRBV6-4
TGTGCCAGCAGTGACTGGAATTATGGCTACACCTTC
CASSDWNYGYTF
>NA|NA|TRBJ2-7|TRBV21-1
TGTGCCAGAAGGGAGCTAGTTAGTCTCGAGCAGTACTTC
CARRELVSLEQYF
>once|NA|TRBJ2-1|TRBV15
TGTGCCACCAGGAAGAGGCCGGGACTCGTCAGAAAATGGGGTAATGAGCAGTTCTTC
CATRKRPGLVRKWGNEQFF
>NA|NA|TRBJ2-3|TRBV10-2
TGCGCCAGCGGGGGCCGGGTCATGGATACGCAGTATTTT
CASGGRVMDTQYF
>NA|NA|TRBJ1-2|TRBV7-9
TGTGCCAGCAGGGCGGAGGGGGGCTATGGCTACACCTTC
CASRAEGGYGYTF
>NA|NA|TRBJ1-1|TRBV3-1/TRBV3-2
TGTGCCAGCAGCGGGACACCAGCACATGAAGCTTTCTTT
CASSGTPAHEAFF
>NA|NA|TRBJ1-3|TRBV2
TGTGCCAGCGGGGGAAACACCATATATTTT
CASGGNTIYF
>NA|TRBD1|TRBJ1-4|TRBV5-1
TGCGCCAGCAGCCTTGGACAGGGAGGCGAAAAACTGTTTTTT
CASSLGQGGEKLFF
>NA|NA|TRBJ2-3|TRBV4-3
TGCGCCAGCAGCCAAGCTGTCCCGGTAACGGGAGCTACAGATACGCAGTATTTT
CASSQAVPVTGATDTQYF
>NA|TRBD2|TRBJ2-3|TRBV6-5
TGTGCCAGCAGCGCCTTTAGCGGGAGTACAGATACGCAGTATTTT
CASSAFSGSTDTQYF